This entry lists 6 T cell receptor beta chains sequenced from one sample in a study of T-cell memory formation after mild COVID-19. One entry per CDR3 protein results from TCRdb running MiXCR on the 5' RACE reads. The sample contains hundreds of thousands of distinct CDR3 sequences, 7.5% to 9.5% of which appear only once. The sequencing sample was made of PBMCs or a T cell subset sorted from them (not recorded which). The receptors derive from a man between 18 and 29 years old who had mild COVID-19 (a few samples of this study predate the infection). Cell type and time point are not known.

The chain links TRBV7-2 to TRBJ2-7; possible D gene TRBD2, 6 bases. CDR3 length: 15 residues. Trimming cost V 5 bases and J 3 bases, with 17 bases left between them. Germline V gene sequence: CDR1 SGHTA, CDR2 FQGNSA. CDR3 in amino acids: CASSPEGGRHYEQYF. The DNA for the CDR3 is TGTGCCAGCAGCCCAGAGGGAGGCAGACACTACGAGCAGTACTTC.

This clonotype was detected only a few times. V and J are TRBV11-2 and TRBJ2-7; no clear D. CDR1 and CDR2 (germline): SGHAT, FQNNGV. The CDR3 extends over 13 amino acids. Trimming stripped 1 base from V and 6 bases from J, with 10 bases between. The DNA for the CDR3 is TGTGCCAGCAGCTTAGTCGGGTTTGCCGAGCAGTACTTC. Protein product: CASSLVGFAEQYF.

This clonotype was observed at least ten times. The chain links TRBV12-3 or TRBV12-4 to TRBJ2-1; D is possibly TRBD1 (5 bases). Deletions cut 2 bases from V and 7 bases from J, with 12 bases between. The CDR3 loop spans 14 amino acids. The CDR3 DNA reads TGTGCCAGCAGTTTACCCCAGGGTGCGAATGAGCAGTTCTTC. Its protein product is CASSLPQGANEQFF.

A few counts support this clonotype. The V gene is TRBV20-1, the J gene TRBJ2-1; D call uncertain. The CDR3 consists of 14 residues. V gave up 1 base and J gave up 5 bases, with 12 bases separating them. Germline-derived CDR1 and CDR2 are DFQATT and SNEGSKA (reference sequence). The CDR3 loop reads CSARAVVGNNEQFF. The CDR3 nucleotides are TGCAGTGCTAGAGCGGTAGTAGGAAACAATGAGCAGTTCTTC.

This clonotype was picked up a small number of times. The V gene is TRBV12-3 or TRBV12-4, the J gene TRBJ2-2; 8 nucleotides agree with TRBD1. V shed 3 bases, J shed 8 bases, and the junction held 8 bases outside the gene matches. The CDR3 totals 15 residues. The CDR3 DNA sequence: TGTGCCAGCAGTTTGGACAGGGCTGGAATGGGGGAGCTGTTTTTT. It encodes CASSLDRAGMGELFF.

This rearrangement joins TRBV10-1 to TRBJ2-2; 9 nucleotides agree with TRBD1. Germline-derived CDR1 and CDR2 are WNHNN and SYGVQD (reference sequence). V lost 6 bases, J lost 6 bases, and 5 bases stayed unmatched. The CDR3 runs to 14 residues. CDR3 protein: CASRGTGSAGELFF. DNA of the CDR3: TGCGCCAGCAGAGGGACAGGGTCGGCCGGGGAGCTGTTTTTT.